The clone carrying this T cell receptor beta chain was recorded many times. Its target is not known. This sample is part of a study of metastatic and nonmetastatic thyroid tumors. The wider study: Blood and tumor or nodule tissue repertoires from malignant and benign thyroid patients were compared. Study-wide results and caveats: Within blood and tumor, benign nodules reportedly had significantly lower TCR beta diversity than malignant thyroid tumors did.

Patients were all untreated before their thyroid surgery. In the study's own analysis: A distant-metastasis classifier for papillary thyroid cancer was built using CDR3 differences across clinicopathological groups. With MiXCR, TCRdb reprocessed the PCR reads. The V and J calls and clone size come from TCRdb's table, not from the authors' own analysis. In the table there are more than 70,000 clones, 8.6% of which are singletons. V lost 4 bases to trimming and J lost 4 bases; unmatched junction nucleotides: 5. The CDR3 is made up of 15 amino acids. The chain links TRBV12-3 or TRBV12-4 to TRBJ1-4, with TRBD1 matching 8 bases. This TCR was recovered from a female donor with papillary thyroid cancer or a benign thyroid nodule (not recorded which). Some clones in this sample may be carry-over from other donors' samples. Sequencing was carried out using blood. The CDR3 here is CASSSRTGINEKLFF. In DNA, the CDR3 is TGTGCCAGCAGTTCCCGGACAGGGATTAATGAAAAACTGTTTTTT.